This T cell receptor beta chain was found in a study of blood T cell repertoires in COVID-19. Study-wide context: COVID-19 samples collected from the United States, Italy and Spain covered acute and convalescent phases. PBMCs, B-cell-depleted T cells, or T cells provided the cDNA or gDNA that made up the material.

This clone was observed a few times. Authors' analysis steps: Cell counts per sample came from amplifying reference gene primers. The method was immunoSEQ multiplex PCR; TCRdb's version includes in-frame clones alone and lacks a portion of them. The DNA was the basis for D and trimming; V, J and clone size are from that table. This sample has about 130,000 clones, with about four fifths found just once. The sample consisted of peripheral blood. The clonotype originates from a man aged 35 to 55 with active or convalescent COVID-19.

CDR3 residues: CASSQDTGLGTGELFF. The CDR3 DNA follows: TGCGCCAGCAGCCAAGATACAGGACTAGGGACCGGGGAGCTGTTTTTT. The genes are TRBV4-3 and TRBJ2-2; 7 bases line up with TRBD2. The CDR3 totals 16 residues. Germline CDR1 is LGHNA and CDR2 is YSLEER. V gave up 0 bases and J gave up 5 bases; unmatched junction bases: 6.